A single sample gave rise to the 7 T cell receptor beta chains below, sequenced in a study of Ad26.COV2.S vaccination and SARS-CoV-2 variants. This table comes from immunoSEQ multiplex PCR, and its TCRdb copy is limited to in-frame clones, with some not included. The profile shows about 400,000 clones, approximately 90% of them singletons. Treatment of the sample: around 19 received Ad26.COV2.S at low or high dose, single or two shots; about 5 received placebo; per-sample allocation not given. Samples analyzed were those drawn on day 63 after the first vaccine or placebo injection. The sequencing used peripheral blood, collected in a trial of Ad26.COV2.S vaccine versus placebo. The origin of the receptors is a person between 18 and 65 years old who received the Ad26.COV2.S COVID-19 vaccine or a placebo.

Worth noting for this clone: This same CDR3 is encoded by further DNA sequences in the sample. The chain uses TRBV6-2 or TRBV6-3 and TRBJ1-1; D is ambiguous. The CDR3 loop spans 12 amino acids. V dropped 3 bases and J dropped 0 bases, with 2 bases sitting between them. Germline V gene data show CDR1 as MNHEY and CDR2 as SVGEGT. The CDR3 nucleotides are TGTGCCAGCAGTTATTTGAACACTGAAGCTTTCTTT. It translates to CASSYLNTEAFF.

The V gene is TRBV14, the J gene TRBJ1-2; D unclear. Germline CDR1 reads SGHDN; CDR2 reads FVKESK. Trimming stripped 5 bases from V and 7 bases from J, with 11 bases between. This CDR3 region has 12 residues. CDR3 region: CASSLYTGGYTF. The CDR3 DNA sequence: TGTGCCAGCAGCTTATATACTGGTGGCTACACCTTC.

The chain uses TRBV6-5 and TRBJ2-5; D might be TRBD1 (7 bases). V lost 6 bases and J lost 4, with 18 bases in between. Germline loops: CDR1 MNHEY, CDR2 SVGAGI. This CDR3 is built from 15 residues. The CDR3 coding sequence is TGTGCCAGCAGCGGGTCCCACAGGGGAGGAGAGACCCAGTACTTC. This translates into CASSGSHRGGETQYF.

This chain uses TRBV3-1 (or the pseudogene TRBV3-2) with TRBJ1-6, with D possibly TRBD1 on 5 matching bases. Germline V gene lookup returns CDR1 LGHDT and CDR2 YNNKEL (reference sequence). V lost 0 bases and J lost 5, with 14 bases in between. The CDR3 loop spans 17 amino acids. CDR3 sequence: CASSQDALGTNNSPLHF. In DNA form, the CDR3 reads TGTGCCAGCAGCCAAGATGCGTTGGGGACTAATAATTCACCCCTCCACTTT.

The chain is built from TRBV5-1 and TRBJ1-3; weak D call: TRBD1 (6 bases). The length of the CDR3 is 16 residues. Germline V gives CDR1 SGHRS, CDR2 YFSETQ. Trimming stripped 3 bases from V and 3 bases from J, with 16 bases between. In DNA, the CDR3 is TGCGCCAGCAGCTACACAACAGGGTTAGTTGGAAACACCATATATTTT. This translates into CASSYTTGLVGNTIYF.

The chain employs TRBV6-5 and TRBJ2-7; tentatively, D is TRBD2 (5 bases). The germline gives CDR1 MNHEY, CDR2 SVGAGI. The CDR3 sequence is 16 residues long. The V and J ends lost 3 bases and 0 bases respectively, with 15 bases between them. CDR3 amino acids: CASSYGIERNSYEQYF. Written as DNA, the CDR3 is TGTGCCAGCAGTTATGGAATTGAGCGGAACTCCTACGAGCAGTACTTC.

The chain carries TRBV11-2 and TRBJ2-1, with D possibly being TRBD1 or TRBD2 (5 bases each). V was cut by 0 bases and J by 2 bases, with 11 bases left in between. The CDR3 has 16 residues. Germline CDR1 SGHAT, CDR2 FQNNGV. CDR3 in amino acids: CASSLDPGPAYNEQFF. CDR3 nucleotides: TGTGCCAGCAGCTTAGACCCGGGGCCCGCCTACAATGAGCAGTTCTTC.